This T cell receptor (beta chain) was found in a study of cytomegalovirus exposure and HLA in healthy donors. Researchers ran the PCR with 60 Vbeta and 13 Jbeta primers. Methods used by the authors: In a later analysis, the count reached some 75 million unique TCR beta chains, with approximately 11 million shared. The method was immunoSEQ multiplex PCR; TCRdb's version includes in-frame clones alone and lacks a portion of them. The DNA was the basis for D and trimming; V, J and clone size are from that table. The table shows 160,000 or so clones, with roughly four fifths occurring only once. This CDR3 spans 15 amino acids. From germline, CDR1 is LNHNV and CDR2 YYDKDF (reference sequence). V lost 5 bases and J lost 0, with 10 bases in between.

Input material: PBMCs. The receptor comes from a woman aged 45-65 years in good health and CMV-seronegative. The rearrangement joins TRBV15 to TRBJ2-2; TRBD1 might be the D (7 bases). CDR3 DNA sequence: TGTGCCACCAGCGGCGGGACAGCGAACACCGGGGAGCTGTTTTTT. It is translated as CATSGGTANTGELFF.